The source of this TCR beta chain is a study of blood T cell repertoires in COVID-19. Sequencing used immunoSEQ multiplex PCR; TCRdb keeps in-frame clones, though not all of them. The sample holds roughly 240,000 clones; 83% are singletons and the top ten take about 3.6%. The CDR3 runs to 14 residues. Germline CDR1 and CDR2: MRHNA and SNTAGT. The V and J ends lost 4 bases and 7 bases, in that order; junction bases with no gene match: 0. Participant reports of clinical history set cohort assignment. The chain uses TRBV6-4 and TRBJ2-1, with 14 bases fitting TRBD2. The receptor was derived from a woman in her 40s who had been exposed to COVID-19. The sequenced sample consisted of PBMCs or T cells enriched from blood (not recorded which). This chain's CDR3 is CASSGLAGGNEQFF. For the CDR3, the DNA is TGTGCCAGCAGTGGACTAGCGGGGGGGAATGAGCAGTTCTTC.